This TCR beta chain comes out of a study of Ad26.COV2.S vaccination and SARS-CoV-2 variants. Treatment of the sample: around 19 received Ad26.COV2.S at low or high dose, single or two shots; 5 received placebo; per-sample allocation not given. Specimen acquisition occurred on day 63 following the initial vaccine or placebo injection. Expressing Wuhan-strain SARS-CoV-2 spike, an Ad26 vector served as the vaccine. Findings and limits, study-wide: Possibly, TCR breadth and depth analyses underestimated total T cell responses. Vaccine and placebo groups showed comparable non-spike TCR breadth.

As for this clone: Its target is not known.

Sequenced by immunoSEQ multiplex PCR; TCRdb stores in-frame clones only, minus some. The data show some 340,000 clones, roughly 84% seen once. Germline loops: CDR1 LNHNV, CDR2 YYDKDF (reference sequence). This CDR3 is 15 amino acids long. Trimming cost V 5 bases and J 6 bases; bases outside gene matches: 8. The rearrangement links TRBV15 to TRBJ2-1; TRBD1 matches at 9 bases. Material: peripheral blood, obtained in a trial of Ad26.COV2.S vaccine versus placebo. This TCR derives from a person between 18 and 65 years old who received the Ad26.COV2.S COVID-19 vaccine or a placebo. CDR3 loop: CATSLDRGSSNEQFF. In nucleotides, the CDR3 is TGTGCCACCAGCCTCGACAGGGGGTCATCCAATGAGCAGTTCTTC.